One sample yielded the 29 T cell receptor beta chains listed below, sequenced in a study of shared clonotypes between healthy human individuals. Data came from immunoSEQ multiplex PCR; TCRdb stores just in-frame clones and leaves some out. The sample has approximately 590,000 clones; about 95% are singletons. CD45RO negativity and positive selection for CCR7 defined naive CD8 cells, a population that excluded terminally differentiated effector memory CD45RA+ cells. The sequenced sample consisted of naive CD8+ T cells sorted from blood. The origin of the receptors is a woman in her twenties or thirties in good health.

The rearrangement links TRBV27 to TRBJ1-1; D is unresolved. This CDR3 region has 14 residues. Looked up from germline, CDR1 is MNHEY and CDR2 is SMNVEV (reference sequence). The V gene lost 5 bases and the J gene lost 3 bases, with 13 bases spanning the gap. The chain's CDR3 is CASSPLRVDTEAFF. DNA for the CDR3: TGTGCCAGCAGTCCCTTGCGGGTTGACACTGAAGCTTTCTTT.

V is TRBV30 and J is TRBJ2-3, with a weak D call TRBD2 (5 bases). V lost 2 bases to trimming and J lost 8 bases, with 11 bases between them. This CDR3 has 12 residues. Germline V lookup: CDR1 GTSNPN, CDR2 SVGIG (reference sequence). The CDR3 region has the DNA TGTGCCTGGAGTATGCTAGCCCCTACGCAGTATTTT. Translating it yields CAWSMLAPTQYF.

CDR3 in amino acids: CSVEEQGAAEAFF. The CDR3 DNA reads as TGCAGCGTTGAAGAGCAGGGTGCGGCTGAAGCTTTCTTT. The chain has TRBV29-1 and TRBJ1-1; TRBD1 is a possible D gene (5 bases). Germline loops: CDR1 SQVTM, CDR2 ANQGSEA. V lost 0 bases, J lost 6 bases, and 11 bases lay in between. The CDR3 loop spans 13 amino acids.

This chain links TRBV7-6 with TRBJ1-2; no firm D call. This CDR3 spans 13 amino acids. The V end was cut by 0 bases, the J end by 7 bases, with 9 bases between. Germline lookup yields CDR1 SGHVS and CDR2 FNYEAQ. This CDR3 is CASSLAGLSGYTF. The DNA of the CDR3 is TGTGCCAGCAGCTTAGCGGGCTTAAGTGGCTACACCTTC.

The chain uses TRBV4-2 and TRBJ1-1, with D maybe TRBD1 (5 bases). The germline V gene encodes CDR1 LGHNA and CDR2 YNFKEQ. Trimming removed 5 bases from V and 1 base from J, with 14 bases in between. The CDR3 extends over 15 amino acids. The CDR3 sequence: CASSTWTGQNTEAFF. The CDR3 DNA reads TGTGCCAGCAGCACGTGGACCGGACAGAACACTGAAGCTTTCTTT.

As DNA, the CDR3 is TGCGCCAGCAGCCCCGCCATCGTCGGGACTAGCGGAACCGGGGAGCTGTTTTTT. It yields the protein CASSPAIVGTSGTGELFF. The chain recombines TRBV5-1 with TRBJ2-2; 11 nucleotides line up with TRBD2. Trimming took 4 bases from V and 5 from J; bases not matched to a gene: 13. Germline V gene sequence: CDR1 SGHRS, CDR2 YFSETQ. The CDR3 is made up of 18 amino acids.

The V gene is TRBV30, the J gene TRBJ2-1; a weak D match, TRBD2 (6 bases). Trimming removed 4 bases at V and 8 bases at J, with 21 bases between. CDR3 length: 15 residues. CDR1 is GTSNPN, CDR2 SVGIG, per germline (reference sequence). CDR3 bases: TGTGCCTGGAACCTCGACATGGGGGGTCTTGATGAGCAGTTCTTC. This codes for CAWNLDMGGLDEQFF. Looking up the rest from reference TRBV30 and TRBJ2-1 gives the full variable domain: SQTIHQWPATLVQPVGSPLSLECTVEGTSNPNLYWYRQAAGRGLQLLFYSVGIGQISSEVPQNLSASRPQDRQFILSSKKLLLSDSGFYLCAWNLDMGGLDEQFFGPGTRLTVL.

The gene calls are TRBV29-1 and TRBJ1-2; 9 bases are a match to TRBD1. Germline CDR1 is SQVTM and CDR2 is ANQGSEA. The CDR3 is 13 residues long. The trim removed 4 bases at V and 2 bases at J, leaving 2 bases unmatched. The CDR3 reads CSVAGQGNYGYTF. The CDR3 bases are TGCAGCGTTGCCGGACAGGGGAACTATGGCTACACCTTC.

A word on this clone: In the same sample, other DNA sequences code for this CDR3. This chain connects TRBV7-2 to TRBJ1-2; no clear D gene. V dropped 5 bases and J dropped 8 bases, with 9 bases sitting between them. Germline loops: CDR1 SGHTA, CDR2 FQGNSA. This CDR3 has 11 amino acids. CDR3 residues: CASSLLGGYTF. CDR3 nucleotide sequence: TGTGCCAGCAGCCTCCTAGGGGGCTACACCTTC.

This chain connects TRBV2 to TRBJ2-7, with 8 bases identical to TRBD2. The V gene's germline CDR1 is SNHLY and CDR2 FYNNEI. With 7 bases clipped from V and 1 base from J, the junction kept 12 bases outside the gene matches. This CDR3 spans 16 amino acids. CDR3 sequence reads: CASIPTREGRSYEQYF. The CDR3 DNA follows: TGTGCCAGCATTCCCACCCGGGAGGGGAGGTCCTACGAGCAGTACTTC. The full variable domain, completed using reference TRBV2 and TRBJ2-7, is EPEVTQTPSHQVTQMGQEVILRCVPISNHLYFYWYRQILGQKVEFLVSFYNNEISEKSEIFDDQFSVERPDGSNFTLKIRSTKLEDSAMYFCASIPTREGRSYEQYFGPGTRLTVT.

The chain has TRBV6-5 and TRBJ1-5, with D tentatively TRBD1 (6 bases). CDR1 MNHEY and CDR2 SVGAGI come from the germline V gene. This CDR3 is 15 amino acids long. V was trimmed by 3 bases and J by 4 bases, leaving 13 bases between them. As DNA, the CDR3 is TGTGCCAGCAGTTATCTGGGACACAGAAATCAGCCCCAGCATTTT. Residues: CASSYLGHRNQPQHF.

V and J are TRBV7-9 and TRBJ2-7, with D perhaps TRBD1 or TRBD2 (6 bases each). The CDR3 extends over 15 amino acids. Between the trimmed V and J ends, which lost 5 bases and 4 bases, there was a span of 18 bases. Germline V CDR1 and CDR2: SEHNR, FQNEAQ (reference sequence). CDR3 bases: TGTGCCAGCAGCCTCGGGGGCAGCATAGGATACGAGCAGTACTTC. Encoded protein: CASSLGGSIGYEQYF.

The V call is TRBV13, the J call TRBJ2-7; 12 bases are a match to TRBD2. Germline V CDR1 and CDR2: PRHDT, FYEKMQ (reference sequence). The CDR3 is 15 amino acids. V shed 5 bases, J shed 7 bases, and the junction held 9 bases outside the gene matches. CDR3: CASSTRLAGDWEQYF. CDR3 nucleotides: TGTGCCAGCAGCACCAGACTAGCGGGAGATTGGGAGCAGTACTTC.

The chain links TRBV13 to TRBJ2-7; no reliable D call. Germline V gene data show CDR1 as PRHDT and CDR2 as FYEKMQ (reference sequence). This CDR3 is 12 amino acids long. V was pared by 5 bases and J by 6 bases, with 11 bases between. DNA for the CDR3: TGTGCCAGCAGCATCGGCTGGGGCGAGCAGTACTTC. Translating gives CASSIGWGEQYF.

V and J are TRBV7-9 and TRBJ1-1; D unclear. Germline CDR1 is SEHNR and CDR2 is FQNEAQ (reference sequence). V was clipped by 7 bases and J by 1 base, with 16 bases between them. There are 15 residues in the CDR3. CDR3 protein: CASTPSASQNTEAFF. DNA of the CDR3: TGTGCCAGCACCCCCTCAGCTAGCCAGAACACTGAAGCTTTCTTT.

The V and J genes are TRBV27 and TRBJ2-3; a weak D match, TRBD2 (6 bases). Trimming removed 3 bases from V and 3 bases from J, with 13 bases in between. Germline loops: CDR1 MNHEY, CDR2 SMNVEV (reference sequence). The CDR3 loop spans 15 amino acids. The DNA of the CDR3 is TGTGCCAGCAGTTTTTACCCCGGAGGGACAGATACGCAGTATTTT. Residues: CASSFYPGGTDTQYF.

This chain uses TRBV9 with TRBJ2-1; D uncertain. There are 11 residues in the CDR3. V was pared by 3 bases and J by 5 bases, with 3 bases between. Germline assignment: CDR1 SGDLS and CDR2 YYNGEE. The CDR3 reads CASSEHNEQFF. The CDR3 DNA sequence: TGTGCCAGCAGCGAGCACAATGAGCAGTTCTTC. Looking up the rest from reference TRBV9 and TRBJ2-1 gives the full variable domain: DSGVTQTPKHLITATGQRVTLRCSPRSGDLSVYWYQQSLDQGLQFLIQYYNGEERAKGNILERFSAQQFPDLHSELNLSSLELGDSALYFCASSEHNEQFFGPGTRLTVL.

The rearrangement joins TRBV27 to TRBJ1-2; 9 nucleotides agree with TRBD1. J gave up 2 bases and V 5 bases, and 6 bases lay outside the gene matches. Germline V gene lookup returns CDR1 MNHEY and CDR2 SMNVEV (reference sequence). This CDR3 spans 15 amino acids. This CDR3 is CASSPRGTGNYGYTF. Here the CDR3 DNA reads TGTGCCAGCAGTCCGCGGGGGACAGGGAACTATGGCTACACCTTC.

The V gene is TRBV5-4, the J gene TRBJ1-2, with D unresolved. From germline, CDR1 is SGHNT and CDR2 YYREEE (reference sequence). CDR3 length equals 14 residues. V gave up 1 base and J gave up 6 bases, with 13 bases separating them. The CDR3 spells CASSLPGQVDGYTF. The CDR3 DNA reads TGTGCCAGCAGCTTGCCTGGGCAGGTCGATGGCTACACCTTC.

CDR3 in DNA: TGCGCCAGCAGCCAATCGGGACTAGCGAATTCCGGGGAGCTGTTTTTT. It is translated as CASSQSGLANSGELFF. The chain links TRBV4-1 to TRBJ2-2; TRBD2 matches at 10 bases. Germline CDR1 MGHRA, CDR2 YSYEKL. J lost 6 bases, V lost 2 bases, and 6 bases had no gene match. This CDR3 is 16 amino acids long.

The chain recombines TRBV7-3 with TRBJ2-3; D is possibly TRBD1 (6 bases). Germline V gene lookup returns CDR1 SGHTA and CDR2 FQGTGA. Trimming stripped 4 bases from V and 2 bases from J, with 13 bases between. The CDR3 is 15 amino acids. CDR3 bases: TGTGCCAGCAGCTCCGCGACAGGACTCACAGATACGCAGTATTTT. Its protein product is CASSSATGLTDTQYF.

The chain couples TRBV7-2 to TRBJ2-7; possibly TRBD2 for D (5 bases). The CDR3 runs 13 residues. The V end was cut by 1 base, the J end by 6 bases, with 10 bases between. CDR1 and CDR2 (germline): SGHTA, FQGNSA. Here the CDR3 reads CASSLDRDFEQYF. The CDR3 bases are TGTGCCAGCAGCTTAGACCGGGATTTCGAGCAGTACTTC.

The chain recombines TRBV5-4 with TRBJ1-3, with a weak D call TRBD1 (5 bases). Germline CDR1 is SGHNT and CDR2 is YYREEE (reference sequence). The CDR3 length is 15 residues. V gave up 0 bases and J gave up 1 base, with 8 bases separating them. CDR3 in DNA: TGTGCCAGCAGCTTGGGATGGGGGTCTGGAAACACCATATATTTT. Translating it yields CASSLGWGSGNTIYF.

This CDR3 reads CASRPTTGMTEAFF. The DNA of the CDR3 is TGTGCCAGCAGACCGACGACAGGGATGACTGAAGCTTTCTTT. The chain couples TRBV6-6 to TRBJ1-1; 7 bases are a match to TRBD1. The V gene end was trimmed by 6 bases and the J gene end by 5 bases; junction bases not matched to a gene: 9. Per germline, CDR1 MNHNY and CDR2 SVGAGI (reference sequence). The CDR3 runs to 14 residues.

This chain links TRBV7-3 with TRBJ1-1, with unresolved D. Trimming took 0 bases from V and 5 from J, leaving 10 bases between them. The V gene's germline CDR1 is SGHTA and CDR2 FQGTGA. The CDR3 totals 14 residues. The CDR3 spells CASSLTTRRTEAFF. CDR3 DNA sequence: TGTGCCAGCAGCTTAACGACACGGAGAACTGAAGCTTTCTTT.

The chain is built from TRBV7-9 and TRBJ2-5, with D perhaps matching TRBD1 or TRBD2 (5 bases each). The J call may be incorrect, as the DNA end agrees better with TRBJ2-7. The CDR3 runs 14 residues. CDR1 and CDR2 (germline): SEHNR, FQNEAQ (reference sequence). The CDR3 DNA reads TGTGCCAGCAGCTCGCCGGGACGGAGCTACGAGCAGTACTTC. Translating gives CASSSPGRSYEQYF.

V and J are TRBV7-9 and TRBJ2-3; D possibly matches TRBD1 or TRBD2 (5 bases each). The length of the CDR3 is 16 residues. Trimming left V 1 base short and J 3 bases short, with 14 bases between. CDR1 and CDR2 from the germline V gene are SEHNR and FQNEAQ (reference sequence). The CDR3 loop reads CASSLGHQGGTDTQYF. The CDR3, as DNA: TGTGCCAGCAGCTTAGGGCATCAGGGCGGGACAGATACGCAGTATTTT.

This chain uses TRBV7-9 with TRBJ1-2; D possibly corresponds to TRBD1 (6 bases). This CDR3 is built from 14 residues. CDR1 SEHNR and CDR2 FQNEAQ come from the germline V gene (reference sequence). V lost 3 bases to trimming and J lost 4 bases, with 12 bases between them. CDR3 protein: CASSLAGETYGYTF. CDR3 coding DNA: TGTGCCAGCAGCTTGGCAGGGGAGACCTATGGCTACACCTTC.

The chain has TRBV27 and TRBJ2-7; D is unclear. Germline values: CDR1 MNHEY, CDR2 SMNVEV (reference sequence). The CDR3 covers 14 residues. Trimming pared 3 bases from V and 5 bases from J, leaving 14 bases between. The CDR3 protein is CASSLYGEIDEQYF. For the CDR3, the DNA is TGTGCCAGCAGTTTGTACGGAGAGATCGACGAGCAGTACTTC.